This T cell receptor (beta chain) was profiled in a study of blood T cell repertoires in COVID-19. Cohort assignment relied on participant-reported clinical history. Some clones are missing from TCRdb's copy, which holds only in-frame ones; the method was immunoSEQ multiplex PCR. The sample holds hundreds of thousands of clones, around 87% seen once. The source of this sequence is a woman aged 50 to 65 who had recovered from COVID-19. Sequenced: PBMCs or T cells enriched from blood (not recorded which).

The CDR3 DNA follows: TGTGCCCTCATCCCCCAGGGGCAAGACGGTTGCGATGAGCAGTACTTC. As protein: CALIPQGQDGCDEQYF. The V call is TRBV10-3, the J call TRBJ2-7, with D possibly matching TRBD1 (6 bases). Trimming took 11 bases from V and 7 from J, leaving 30 bases between them. This CDR3 contains 16 residues. CDR1 and CDR2 from the germline V gene are ENHRY and SYGVKD.